This T cell receptor beta chain derives from a study of metastatic and nonmetastatic thyroid tumors. Across the study: Peripheral blood and tumor or nodule samples from malignant and benign thyroid patients were compared. Broader study findings: The study reportedly found significantly higher TCR beta diversity in malignant thyroid tumors than benign nodules, in blood and tumor.

Study processing details: CDR3 differences across clinicopathological groups were used to build a distant-metastasis classifier for papillary thyroid cancer. TCRdb called clones again from the PCR reads with MiXCR. The V and J calls and clone size are TCRdb's, not the authors'. The top ten hold around 8.8% of the sample, which has about 85,000 clones, around 7.8% seen once. This CDR3 is built from 14 residues. Germline CDR1 is MNHNS and CDR2 is SASEGT. V was clipped by 3 bases and J by 4 bases, with 7 bases between them. This clone has ten or more counts. The antigen is undetermined. Thyroid surgery was performed in patients who had received no treatment beforehand.

This chain connects TRBV6-1 to TRBJ2-6, with D perhaps matching TRBD1 (5 bases). The clonotype comes from a female donor with papillary thyroid cancer or a benign thyroid nodule (not recorded which). Some clones in this sample may be carry-over from other donors' samples. Sequencing input: blood. This CDR3 is CASSEGPGANVLTF. As DNA, the CDR3 is TGTGCCAGCAGTGAGGGGCCCGGGGCCAACGTCCTGACTTTC.